The subject of this entry is one T cell receptor beta chain. Its antigen remains unknown. CDR3 length: 15 residues. J gave up 1 base and V 7 bases, and 6 bases lay outside the gene matches. CDR1 and CDR2 from the germline V gene are SNHLY and FYNNEI. The sample is drawn from a study of shared clonotypes between healthy human individuals. Study details: Each donor had three CD4 naive, three CD4 memory, two CD8 naive and one CD8 memory plate. Study-level findings and limits: Across a handful of donors, naive CD4 shared approximately 4.5%, naive CD8 more than 3%, memory CD4 roughly 2.5%, memory CD8 0.4% to 0.5%. Relative to their counterparts shared across all four donors, non-shared clonotypes exhibited diminished generation probabilities.

Using immunoSEQ multiplex PCR, the repertoire was profiled, and TCRdb retains in-frame clones only, with some absent. The table lists a few million clones, over 85% of them singletons. CD8 cells classed as naive were CD45RO-negative and positively selected for CCR7, excluding terminally differentiated effector memory CD45RA+ cells. The sequenced sample was naive CD8+ T cells from PBMCs. The receptor comes from a man aged 18 to 29 in good health. Some clones in this sample may be carry-over from other donors' samples. The chain combines TRBV2 with TRBJ2-3; TRBD1 agrees at 9 bases. The CDR3 region has the DNA TGTGCCAGCATACCGGGACAGGGAGGCACAGATACGCAGTATTTT. It translates to CASIPGQGGTDTQYF.